A selection of T cell receptor beta chains follows, all from one sample in a study of blood T cells in healthy people across ages. From the 5' RACE reads, TCRdb called clonotypes with MiXCR, one entry per CDR3 protein. The table has 1.5 million to 2 million distinct CDR3 sequences, approximately 39% seen once. Sequences were obtained from blood. Source of these receptors: a human donor in good health. CDR3s include the opening cysteine and the closing phenylalanine or tryptophan. The order of the fields is CDR3 DNA, CDR3 protein, D gene, V gene, clone size, J gene. The D gene is left open where the match is weak. Size is omitted from some rows. Given values are once, few, many or a class for expanded clones.

CDR3nt: TGCAGTGCGAGCCGACTAGCGGGAGGGCCAGATACGCAGTATTTT
CDR3aa: CSASRLAGGPDTQYF
d_gene: TRBD2
v_gene: TRBV20-1
abundance: NA
j_gene: TRBJ2-3

CDR3nt: TGTGCCAGCAGTACCTACGCTGAAGCTTTCTTT
CDR3aa: CASSTYAEAFF
d_gene: NA
v_gene: TRBV28
abundance: few
j_gene: TRBJ1-1

CDR3nt: TGTGCCAGCAGTCGTCGCGCATCCGGGACGGGACTCTCTGGGGCCAACGTCCTGACTTTC
CDR3aa: CASSRRASGTGLSGANVLTF
d_gene: NA
v_gene: TRBV6-1
abundance: NA
j_gene: TRBJ2-6

CDR3nt: TGTGCCAGCAGCCAGGGGGACCCACATACGCAGTATTTT
CDR3aa: CASSQGDPHTQYF
d_gene: NA
v_gene: TRBV3-1
abundance: NA
j_gene: TRBJ2-3

CDR3nt: TGTGCCAGCAGCTTAAGTCAGCAAGGGACCCAGTACTTC
CDR3aa: CASSLSQQGTQYF
d_gene: NA
v_gene: TRBV7-3
abundance: few
j_gene: TRBJ2-5

CDR3nt: TGCAGTGCCGAAGGGACAGACTCCTACGAGCAGTACTTC
CDR3aa: CSAEGTDSYEQYF
d_gene: TRBD1
v_gene: TRBV20-1
abundance: NA
j_gene: TRBJ2-7

CDR3nt: TGCAGCGTTGAGGTCCCGGGATCAAGGCAGACTGAAGCTTTCTTT
CDR3aa: CSVEVPGSRQTEAFF
d_gene: NA
v_gene: TRBV29-1
abundance: few
j_gene: TRBJ1-1

CDR3nt: TGCAGCGTTGCGCAGCTTAAAAACATTCAGTACTTC
CDR3aa: CSVAQLKNIQYF
d_gene: NA
v_gene: TRBV29-1
abundance: NA
j_gene: TRBJ2-4

CDR3nt: TGTGCCAGCAGTTACCAGGCAATCTCTGGAAACACCATATATTTT
CDR3aa: CASSYQAISGNTIYF
d_gene: NA
v_gene: TRBV6-6
abundance: NA
j_gene: TRBJ1-3

CDR3nt: TGTGCCAGTAGTATAGGAGGCAGGGGGCTGGGGAGCAATCAGCCCCAGCATTTT
CDR3aa: CASSIGGRGLGSNQPQHF
d_gene: TRBD1
v_gene: TRBV19
abundance: few
j_gene: TRBJ1-5

CDR3nt: TGTGCCATCAGGAACCCGGGACAGGGAAACACTGAAGCTTTCTTT
CDR3aa: CAIRNPGQGNTEAFF
d_gene: TRBD1
v_gene: TRBV10-3
abundance: NA
j_gene: TRBJ1-1

CDR3nt: TGTGCCATCAGTGCAGGGGGACGGGCGGAGACCCAGTACTTC
CDR3aa: CAISAGGRAETQYF
d_gene: TRBD1
v_gene: TRBV10-3
abundance: NA
j_gene: TRBJ2-5

CDR3nt: TGTGCCACCAGTGATGAAACTAGTTACAATGAGCACTTCTTC
CDR3aa: CATSDETSYNEHFF
d_gene: NA
v_gene: TRBV24-1
abundance: NA
j_gene: TRBJ2-1

CDR3nt: TGCAGCGCTAGAGCGGAGAACGAGCAGTACTTC
CDR3aa: CSARAENEQYF
d_gene: NA
v_gene: TRBV20-1
abundance: NA
j_gene: TRBJ2-7

CDR3nt: TGCGCCAGCAGCTGGATAGCTTCCCTCACAGATACGCAGTATTTT
CDR3aa: CASSWIASLTDTQYF
d_gene: NA
v_gene: TRBV5-1
abundance: NA
j_gene: TRBJ2-3

CDR3nt: TGCAGCGCCGCAAGGCGGGACAGGGGCCCGGACACTGAAGCTTTCTTT
CDR3aa: CSAARRDRGPDTEAFF
d_gene: TRBD1
v_gene: TRBV29-1
abundance: NA
j_gene: TRBJ1-1

CDR3nt: TGCAGCGTTGTCATCGGGGGGGCCGACAATGAGCAGTTCTTC
CDR3aa: CSVVIGGADNEQFF
d_gene: TRBD2
v_gene: TRBV29-1
abundance: NA
j_gene: TRBJ2-1

CDR3nt: TGCAGCGCCTACAGGGGGGCTCAAGAGACCCAGTACTTC
CDR3aa: CSAYRGAQETQYF
d_gene: TRBD1
v_gene: TRBV29-1
abundance: few
j_gene: TRBJ2-5

CDR3nt: TGTGCCAGCAGTGGCTGGACTAGCGGGGGGCTCGATACGCAGTATTTT
CDR3aa: CASSGWTSGGLDTQYF
d_gene: TRBD2
v_gene: TRBV28
abundance: few
j_gene: TRBJ2-3

CDR3nt: TGCAGTGCTAGAGATGACAGGGGATTATCGGATACGCAGTATTTT
CDR3aa: CSARDDRGLSDTQYF
d_gene: TRBD1
v_gene: TRBV20-1
abundance: NA
j_gene: TRBJ2-3

CDR3nt: TGTGCCAGCAACCCGGGACTAGCGGGAGCAGAGACCCAGTACTTC
CDR3aa: CASNPGLAGAETQYF
d_gene: TRBD2
v_gene: TRBV12-3/TRBV12-4
abundance: NA
j_gene: TRBJ2-5

CDR3nt: TGTGCCAGCAGACAAGGACTAGCGGAGGAGACCCAGTACTTC
CDR3aa: CASRQGLAEETQYF
d_gene: TRBD2
v_gene: TRBV6-1
abundance: NA
j_gene: TRBJ2-5

CDR3nt: TGTGCCAGCAGCCAAGAGATGAGGGTAACCTATGGCTACACCTTC
CDR3aa: CASSQEMRVTYGYTF
d_gene: NA
v_gene: TRBV4-2
abundance: few
j_gene: TRBJ1-2

CDR3nt: TGTGCCAGCGTCTATACAGTCCCAAGGTCCCAGTACTTC
CDR3aa: CASVYTVPRSQYF
d_gene: NA
v_gene: TRBV21-1
abundance: few
j_gene: TRBJ2-5